Given below is one TCR beta chain in context. Antigen unknown. The sample is drawn from a study of T cell responses to AZD1222 COVID-19 vaccine. Generated by immunoSEQ multiplex PCR, the TCRdb table keeps only in-frame clones and is missing some. The repertoire consists of approximately 90,000 clones, with around 91% occurring once and the leading ten covering more than 7.5%. The ends were cut back, 2 bases at V and 11 bases at J, with 19 bases in the middle. The CDR3 is 16 amino acids. From germline, CDR1 is SGHAT and CDR2 FQNNGV. Study conclusions and caveats: Donors were mostly white British, more females; clonal diversity possibly underestimated. Repertoire collection took place solely once the T cell response had peaked. Compared with day 0, the breadth and depth of the Spike-specific TCR repertoire rose significantly after two doses of AZD1222.

This rearrangement joins TRBV11-2 to TRBJ1-6; D is unresolved. The sample in question was peripheral blood, obtained on day 0 of AZD1222 vaccination. The TCR comes from an adult in good health. The CDR3 spells CASSLSAVRKSAPLHF. In nucleotides, the CDR3 is TGTGCCAGCAGCTTAAGTGCGGTACGGAAGAGTGCACCCCTCCACTTT. The variable domain in full, with the rest retrieved from reference TRBV11-2 and TRBJ1-6, is EAGVAQSPRYKIIEKRQSVAFWCNPISGHATLYWYQQILGQGPKLLIQFQNNGVVDDSQLPKDRFSAERLKGVDSTLKIQPAKLEDSAVYLCASSLSAVRKSAPLHFGNGTRLTVT.